One T cell receptor (beta chain) is described in this entry. Its antigen is unknown. Base qualities were left out, and no much larger clone turns up one base away. This record comes from a study of blood T cell repertoires in COVID-19 (dated by TCRdb to 2018 to 2021). About the full investigation: The collaborator samples originated in the United States, Italy and Spain and spanned the acute and convalescent phases of COVID-19. The prospective study material was composed of cDNA or gDNA derived from T cells, B-cell-depleted T cells, or PBMCs. The dataset comprised deeply sampled blood TCRbeta repertoires from subjects exposed to, actively infected with, or recovered from COVID-19. The repertoires were made available in a free public database intended to serve as a resource for research on the immune response to SARS-CoV-2. The samples were drawn from the first 160 participants of the ongoing ImmuneRACE study and from 1,254 subjects provided by 6 global collaborators. The sample metadata nearly always contained a de-identified subject ID, COVID-19 status, age in years and sex. HLA class I and class II types, where available, came from metadata supplied by the sample provider rather than from assay-based typing. General study outcomes and caveats: How much clinical and demographic metadata was included differed by source and by participant, and the metadata was provided uncurated.

TCRbeta CDR3 regions were amplified from genomic DNA using the immunoSEQ Assay, a bias-controlled multiplex PCR. Concerning the study's data processing: Within the assay, amplification of reference gene primers was used to estimate how many nucleated cells each sample contained. To quantify the absolute abundance of each unique TCRbeta CDR3 rearrangement, sequence reads were collapsed and filtered. For each sample, productive Simpson clonality was calculated as the square root of Simpson's diversity index over productive rearrangements. TCRdb provides this immuneACCESS table in a form limited to in-frame rearrangements. Some clones are lacking; in checked studies, under half of them reflect an unresolved V gene, and why the rest are absent is not known. For V, J and clone size, that table is used; D and trimming come from the DNA. The sample table contains over 250,000 clones; only one count was recorded for approximately 91% of them. Roughly 2.2% of the sample belongs to the ten largest clones.

The germline V gene yields ENHRY for CDR1 and SYGVKD for CDR2. Germline trimming amounts to 2 bases on V and 0 bases on J, with 3 as the count of junction bases outside the gene matches. Its CDR3 holds 15 amino acids, cysteine through phenylalanine. Kept here is only the CDR3 DNA, which spans 45 bases and is read in frame from base 1. Each collaborating institution followed its own protocols to collect whole blood in K2EDTA tubes. Collaborator samples were shipped for TCRbeta analysis as frozen whole blood, isolated PBMCs, or DNA extracted from either sample type. The chain was built from TRBV10-3 and TRBJ2-7; the central 8 bases match TRBD2. The material sequenced was peripheral blood. This receptor was obtained from a man aged 50 to 59 with acute or convalescent COVID-19. The DNA sequence is given as TGTGCCATCAGTGAGGAGCGGGGGATCTCCTACGAGCAGTACTTC. Translated, this is CAISEERGISYEQYF.